The subject of this entry is one T cell receptor (beta chain). Its target is unknown. A read error may produce the germline difference seen at one junction end. The iRepertoire nested amplicon-rescue multiplex PCR amplified TCR alpha and beta CDR3s from RNA. Via MiXCR, TCRdb re-called the multiplex PCR reads, giving one row per CDR3 protein. The table has 300,000 to 450,000 distinct CDR3 sequences, roughly two fifths seen once. The entry originates in a study of glioma-infiltrating T cells. As for the study in general: Sequencing aimed for roughly 4.5- to 11-fold coverage of about a million peripheral T cells.

Findings and limits, study-wide: Very few CDR3 sequences were shared between tissue and blood. Signature shared blood CDR3 motifs were enriched in low-divergence and depleted in high-divergence patients. Gliomas, especially low-grade, showed above-expected tissue-blood divergence; non-neoplastic patients showed below.

CDR1 is DFQATT, CDR2 SNEGSKA, per germline (reference sequence). The CDR3 totals 16 residues. The J gene is TRBJ2-1, the V gene TRBV20-1; no definite D call. This TCR came from a human donor with low-grade glioma or glioblastoma, undergoing nonglioma brain surgery, or in good health (not recorded which). The sample consisted of glioma tissue, nonneoplastic brain tissue, or PBMCs (not recorded which). CDR3 sequence (DNA): TGCAGTGCTAGTCTCCCCCTCCGAAGCTCCTACAATGAGCAGTTCTTT. Translated: CSASLPLRSSYNEQFF.